The 19 T cell receptor beta chains given below trace back to one sample, sequenced in a study of blood T cell repertoires in COVID-19. TCRdb's table, derived via immunoSEQ multiplex PCR, lists solely in-frame clones and lacks some. The data hold about 170,000 clones, with roughly 85% observed a single time. The material sequenced was peripheral blood. These receptors were obtained from a human donor with acute or convalescent COVID-19. The donor label of this sample is uncertain.

This clone turned up a few times. The J gene is TRBJ1-1, the V gene TRBV9, with 9 bases lining up with TRBD1. This CDR3 has 16 residues. V was pared by 0 bases and J by 1 base, with 4 bases of the junction left unmatched. In germline, CDR1 is SGDLS, CDR2 YYNGEE. CDR3 in DNA: TGTGCCAGCAGCGTAGCTACGGGACAGGGGAACACTGAAGCTTTCTTT. Its translation is CASSVATGQGNTEAFF.

The chain joins TRBV12-3 or TRBV12-4 to TRBJ1-2, with D maybe TRBD1 (5 bases). Trimming shortened V by 5 bases and J by 5 bases, and 12 bases separated the two germline ends. This CDR3 has 13 residues. The DNA of the CDR3 is TGTGCCAGCAGTCAGGGTGTCCGTTATGGCTACACCTTC. It is translated as CASSQGVRYGYTF.

This clone was detected only once. The chain couples TRBV7-9 to TRBJ1-5; the match to TRBD1 covers 7 bases. Germline V gene sequence: CDR1 SEHNR, CDR2 FQNEAQ (reference sequence). The ends lost 1 base at V and 4 bases at J; junction bases unmatched: 4. This CDR3 is 15 amino acids long. This CDR3 reads CASSLGDSSNQPQHF. The CDR3 DNA reads TGTGCCAGCAGCTTAGGGGACAGTAGTAATCAGCCCCAGCATTTT.

The count of this clone is one. V gene TRBV4-3 combines with J gene TRBJ2-3; D might be TRBD2 (5 bases). There are 16 residues in the CDR3. Germline lookup yields CDR1 LGHNA and CDR2 YSLEER. V was pared by 1 base and J by 5 bases, with 16 bases between. DNA of the CDR3: TGCGCCAGCAGCCAAGGGACTTATTCTACCGGAGATACGCAGTATTTT. Protein product: CASSQGTYSTGDTQYF.

In this sample, this clone turned up once. At one boundary the junction diverges from the germline segment, which might be a read error. The rearrangement joins TRBV3-1 (or the pseudogene TRBV3-2) to TRBJ1-1; 8 bases agree with TRBD1. Germline CDR1 is LGHDT and CDR2 is YNNKEL (reference sequence). The CDR3 is made up of 16 amino acids. CDR3: CASSQVWTGPLTEAFF. In DNA, the CDR3 is TGTGCCAGCAGTCAAGTTTGGACAGGGCCTCTCACTGAAGCTTTCTTT.

This chain joins TRBV11-3 and TRBJ2-6, with a possible D match to TRBD2 (5 bases). The CDR3 runs to 15 residues. CDR1 is SGHNT, CDR2 YENEEA, per germline. V was shortened by 6 bases and J by 4 bases, with 13 bases between the two germline ends. CDR3 in amino acids: CASRDRGTGANVLTF. The CDR3 DNA reads as TGTGCCAGCAGGGATCGGGGTACAGGGGCCAACGTCCTGACTTTC.

This chain joins TRBV15 and TRBJ2-7; 8 bases agree with TRBD1. CDR1 and CDR2 from the germline V gene are LNHNV and YYDKDF (reference sequence). This CDR3 has 16 residues. The V gene end was trimmed by 0 bases and the J gene end by 2 bases; junction bases not matched to a gene: 6. The chain's CDR3 is CATSRDSGTGTYEQYF. The CDR3 DNA sequence: TGTGCCACCAGCAGAGATTCCGGGACAGGTACCTACGAGCAGTACTTC.

The chain employs TRBV7-2 and TRBJ2-3; 14 positions match TRBD2. The CDR3 has 17 residues. CDR1 and CDR2 (germline): SGHTA, FQGNSA. After removal of 5 bases from V and 2 bases from J, the junction contained 6 bases not matched to a gene. Here the CDR3 DNA reads TGTGCCAGCAGCCCCAAGGGACTAGCGGGGGTCACAGATACGCAGTATTTT. It translates to CASSPKGLAGVTDTQYF.

In its sample, this clone was seen a few times. The chain's CDR3 is CASASGGSSYNEQFF. The CDR3 DNA reads TGTGCCAGCGCTTCCGGCGGAAGCTCCTACAATGAGCAGTTCTTC. The rearrangement links TRBV28 to TRBJ2-1; no clear D gene. With 8 bases removed from V and 0 bases from J, the gap between germline ends came to 14 bases. Germline CDR1 reads MDHEN; CDR2 reads SYDVKM. There are 15 residues in the CDR3.

The chain combines TRBV18 with TRBJ2-1; the match to TRBD2 covers 8 bases. The CDR3 spans 17 residues. Per germline, CDR1 KGHSH and CDR2 LQKENI. V was pared by 2 bases and J by 2 bases, with 8 bases of the junction left unmatched. CDR3 nucleotide sequence: TGTGCCAGCTCACCAGGGTTGGGCGGGGGGACCTACAATGAGCAGTTCTTC. It translates to CASSPGLGGGTYNEQFF. Combining the CDR3 with reference TRBV18 and TRBJ2-1 gives the whole variable domain NAGVMQNPRHLVRRRGQEARLRCSPMKGHSHVYWYRQLPEEGLKFMVYLQKENIIDESGMPKERFSAEFPKEGPSILRIQQVVRGDSAAYFCASSPGLGGGTYNEQFFGPGTRLTVL.

The rearrangement joins TRBV19 to TRBJ1-5; TRBD1 might be the D (5 bases). Germline V gene lookup returns CDR1 LNHDA and CDR2 SQIVND (reference sequence). Trimming took 7 bases from V and 0 from J, leaving 16 bases between them. This CDR3 is built from 16 residues. The CDR3 region has the DNA TGTGCCAGTACGGGAGACAGACCTTATAGCAATCAGCCCCAGCATTTT. Translating gives CASTGDRPYSNQPQHF. Filled out from reference TRBV19 and TRBJ1-5, the complete variable domain reads DGGITQSPKYLFRKEGQNVTLSCEQNLNHDAMYWYRQDPGQGLRLIYYSQIVNDFQKGDIAEGYSVSREKKESFPLTVTSAQKNPTAFYLCASTGDRPYSNQPQHFGDGTRLSIL.

V gene TRBV4-3 combines with J gene TRBJ1-2, with TRBD1 matching 8 bases. The germline V gene has CDR1 LGHNA and CDR2 YSLEER. The J segment lost 4 bases and the V segment lost 4 bases, leaving 8 bases of the junction unmatched. This CDR3 spans 15 amino acids. CDR3 coding DNA: TGCGCCAGCAGCCCCCGGGCAGGGGGCGTCTATGGCTACACCTTC. Its translation is CASSPRAGGVYGYTF.

The chain couples TRBV7-3 to TRBJ1-1; 8 nucleotides match TRBD1. Germline V gene lookup returns CDR1 SGHTA and CDR2 FQGTGA. V lost 4 bases to trimming and J lost 5 bases; unmatched junction nucleotides: 6. The CDR3 has 14 amino acids. The CDR3, as DNA: TGTGCCAGCAGCTCCCAGGGGGCGGGGACTGAAGCTTTCTTT. Amino acids: CASSSQGAGTEAFF.

The DNA of the CDR3 is TGTGCCAGCAGAGCCAACAGGGGGAGGGACTATGGCTACACCTTC. This gives the protein CASRANRGRDYGYTF. The chain has TRBV2 and TRBJ1-2; 8 nucleotides line up with TRBD1. The CDR3 length is 15 residues. With V trimmed by 6 bases and J by 3 bases, 9 bases remained unmatched. Germline V gene sequence: CDR1 SNHLY, CDR2 FYNNEI.

The rearrangement joins TRBV9 to TRBJ1-6; TRBD1 agrees at 7 bases. Germline assignment: CDR1 SGDLS and CDR2 YYNGEE. After removal of 4 bases from V and 5 bases from J, the junction contained 12 bases not matched to a gene. This CDR3 has 17 residues. This chain's CDR3 is CASSSPGGGKDNSPLHF. As DNA, the CDR3 is TGTGCCAGCAGCTCTCCCGGAGGGGGCAAAGATAATTCACCCCTCCACTTT.

The chain uses TRBV27 and TRBJ2-1, with a tentative D call TRBD1 (6 bases). V was trimmed by 6 bases and J by 3 bases, leaving 18 bases between them. Germline assignment: CDR1 MNHEY and CDR2 SMNVEV (reference sequence). The CDR3 runs to 16 residues. Here the CDR3 reads CASRGQGKGSYNEQFF. CDR3 sequence (DNA): TGTGCCAGCAGGGGTCAGGGGAAGGGAAGCTACAATGAGCAGTTCTTC.

The chain carries TRBV18 and TRBJ1-5; 9 positions agree with TRBD1. In germline, CDR1 is KGHSH, CDR2 LQKENI. The CDR3 totals 15 residues. Germline trimming cut 3 bases from V and 6 bases from J; bases unmatched to any gene: 6. The CDR3 is CASSPKQGAGQPQHF. CDR3 nucleotides: TGTGCCAGCTCACCGAAACAGGGGGCAGGTCAGCCCCAGCATTTT.

V and J are TRBV7-8 and TRBJ1-2; 7 bases are shared with TRBD1. Trimming took 0 bases from V and 8 from J; bases not matched to a gene: 15. The CDR3 consists of 17 residues. Germline V gene lookup returns CDR1 SGHVS and CDR2 FQNEAQ. The CDR3 loop reads CASSLAVPAGGTGGYTF. The CDR3 bases are TGTGCCAGCAGCTTAGCAGTTCCTGCAGGGGGTACGGGAGGCTACACCTTC.

The chain carries TRBV15 and TRBJ1-6; D gene uncertain. Germline V gene data show CDR1 as LNHNV and CDR2 as YYDKDF (reference sequence). The CDR3 is made up of 15 amino acids. Trimming stripped 1 base from V and 8 bases from J, with 12 bases between. The CDR3 nucleotides read TGTGCCACCAGCAGAGTCAGGAAATGGGATTCACCCCTCCACTTT. It translates to CATSRVRKWDSPLHF.